A selection of T cell receptor beta chains follows, all from one sample in a study of shared clonotypes between healthy human individuals. The protocol was immunoSEQ multiplex PCR, while the TCRdb copy is restricted to in-frame clones and leaves out a portion. The repertoire holds around 2.3 million clones, with almost 96% as singletons. The sample consisted of naive CD4+ T cells sorted from blood. The receptors here all came from a man younger than 30 in good health. CDR3s leave out the opening cysteine and the closing phenylalanine or tryptophan. Not every row has a clone size; where given, it reads once, few, many or a size class.

size: -; J: TRBJ1-2; V: TRBV28; CDR3: ASSSASNYGYT
size: -; J: TRBJ2-2; V: TRBV5-4; CDR3: ASSLGRGANTGELF
size: -; J: TRBJ2-5; V: TRBV9; CDR3: ASSVGFQETQY
size: -; J: TRBJ2-5; V: TRBV7-7; CDR3: ASSFGLASLQETQY
size: -; J: TRBJ1-1; V: TRBV6-5; CDR3: ASSYDRRATEAF
size: -; J: TRBJ1-6; V: TRBV7-3; CDR3: ASSRLEGGRSPLH
size: once; J: TRBJ2-1; V: TRBV6-5; CDR3: ASSLLPHSEQF
size: -; J: TRBJ1-4; V: TRBV7-2; CDR3: ASSLPTRNEKLF
size: -; J: TRBJ1-4; V: TRBV11-2; CDR3: ASRPHRNNEKLF
size: -; J: TRBJ1-6; V: TRBV5-5; CDR3: ASSPEGRQFNSPLH
size: once; J: TRBJ1-5; V: TRBV30; CDR3: AWSLAGGQPQH
size: -; J: TRBJ1-1; V: TRBV9; CDR3: ASAGGGQPNTEAF
size: -; J: TRBJ2-7; V: TRBV10-2; CDR3: ASSDPGGRPYEQY
size: -; J: TRBJ1-2; V: TRBV28; CDR3: ASSSGRGQTYGYT
size: -; J: TRBJ2-5; V: TRBV9; CDR3: ASSVYGGTETQY
size: -; J: TRBJ2-1; V: TRBV10-3; CDR3: AISERQRGGNNEQF
size: -; J: TRBJ1-3; V: TRBV7-2; CDR3: ASSLGGVLTGNTIY
size: -; J: TRBJ1-2; V: TRBV28; CDR3: AIQPPVNYGYT
size: -; J: TRBJ2-1; V: TRBV4-1; CDR3: ASSQETSGPYNEQF
size: -; J: TRBJ2-5; V: TRBV13; CDR3: ASSVAGVSPQETQY
size: -; J: TRBJ2-2; V: TRBV11-3; CDR3: ASSLGQGDTGELF
size: once; J: TRBJ1-3; V: TRBV2; CDR3: ASSAGIAPGNTIY
size: -; J: TRBJ2-2; V: TRBV30; CDR3: ACRGGQAYTGELF
size: once; J: TRBJ1-1; V: TRBV6-4; CDR3: ASSAQPGQTMNTEAF
size: -; J: TRBJ1-6; V: TRBV28; CDR3: ASFGQDIPSIYSPLH
size: -; J: TRBJ1-6; V: TRBV6-1; CDR3: ASSEAFREGNSPLH
size: -; J: TRBJ2-5; V: TRBV25-1; CDR3: ASSRAERTQY
size: -; J: TRBJ2-5; V: TRBV2; CDR3: ASSEVSNLQETQY
size: -; J: TRBJ1-5; V: TRBV19; CDR3: ASNEEGPDQPQH
size: -; J: TRBJ1-1; V: TRBV2; CDR3: ASILIDLNTEAF
size: -; J: TRBJ2-5; V: TRBV15; CDR3: ATSRDKLTTQY
size: -; J: TRBJ2-7; V: TRBV9; CDR3: ASSAGDHYSYEQY
size: -; J: TRBJ2-3; V: TRBV29-1; CDR3: SVAPGLASADTQY
size: -; J: TRBJ1-5; V: TRBV19; CDR3: ASSIRQGRNQPQH
size: -; J: TRBJ1-2; V: TRBV25-1; CDR3: ASRGDLSSGYT
size: -; J: TRBJ2-3; V: TRBV25-1; CDR3: ASSGLSGTGLTDTQY
size: -; J: TRBJ1-5; V: TRBV18; CDR3: ASSPRSGAENQPQH
size: -; J: TRBJ2-5; V: TRBV11-1; CDR3: ASSLEGSGQETQY
size: -; J: TRBJ1-5; V: TRBV5-3; CDR3: ARSVDRAHNQPQH
size: once; J: TRBJ2-1; V: TRBV7-9; CDR3: ASSARGLAGTYNEQF
size: -; J: TRBJ2-3; V: TRBV7-3; CDR3: ASSLDGWTTDTQY
size: -; J: TRBJ2-2; V: TRBV5-4; CDR3: ASSPRERGNTGELF